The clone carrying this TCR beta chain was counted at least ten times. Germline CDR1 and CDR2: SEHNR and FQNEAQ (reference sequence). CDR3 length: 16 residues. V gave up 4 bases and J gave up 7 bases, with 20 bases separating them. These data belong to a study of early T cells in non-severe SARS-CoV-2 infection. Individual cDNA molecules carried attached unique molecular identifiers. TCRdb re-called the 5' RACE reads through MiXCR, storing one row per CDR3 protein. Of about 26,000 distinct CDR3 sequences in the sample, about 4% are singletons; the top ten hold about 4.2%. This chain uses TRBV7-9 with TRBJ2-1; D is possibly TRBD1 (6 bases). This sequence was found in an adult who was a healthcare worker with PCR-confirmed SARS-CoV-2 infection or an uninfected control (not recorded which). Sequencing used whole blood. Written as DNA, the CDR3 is TGTGCCAGCAGCTCTCTTCCGGGCAGGGGAACGAATGAGCAGTTCTTC. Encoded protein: CASSSLPGRGTNEQFF.